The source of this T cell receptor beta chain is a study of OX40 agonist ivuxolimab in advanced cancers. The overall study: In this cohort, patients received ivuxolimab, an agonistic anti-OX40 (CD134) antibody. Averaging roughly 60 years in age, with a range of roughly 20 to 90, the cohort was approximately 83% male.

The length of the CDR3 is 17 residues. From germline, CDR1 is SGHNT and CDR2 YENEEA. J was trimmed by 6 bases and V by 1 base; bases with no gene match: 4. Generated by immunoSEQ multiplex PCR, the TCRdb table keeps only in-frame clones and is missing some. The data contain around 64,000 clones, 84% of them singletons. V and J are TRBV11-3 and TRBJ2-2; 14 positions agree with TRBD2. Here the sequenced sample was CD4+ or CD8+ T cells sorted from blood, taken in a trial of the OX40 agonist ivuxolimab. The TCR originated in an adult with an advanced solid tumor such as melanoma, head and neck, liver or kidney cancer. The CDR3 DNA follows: TGTGCCAGCAGCTTAGGACTAGCGGGGGGGCAACCCGGGGAGCTGTTTTTT. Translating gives CASSLGLAGGQPGELFF.